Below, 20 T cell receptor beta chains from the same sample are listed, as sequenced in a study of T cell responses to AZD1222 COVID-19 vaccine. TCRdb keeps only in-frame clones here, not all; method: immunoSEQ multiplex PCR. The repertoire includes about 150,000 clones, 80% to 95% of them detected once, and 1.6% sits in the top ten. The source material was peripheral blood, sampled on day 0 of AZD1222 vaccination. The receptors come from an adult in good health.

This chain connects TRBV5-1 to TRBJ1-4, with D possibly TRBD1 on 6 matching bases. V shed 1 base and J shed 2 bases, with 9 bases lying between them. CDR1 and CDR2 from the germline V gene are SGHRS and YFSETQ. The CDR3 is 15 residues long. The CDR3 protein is CASSLRGDTNEKLFF. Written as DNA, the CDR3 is TGCGCCAGCAGCTTGAGGGGGGACACTAATGAAAAACTGTTTTTT.

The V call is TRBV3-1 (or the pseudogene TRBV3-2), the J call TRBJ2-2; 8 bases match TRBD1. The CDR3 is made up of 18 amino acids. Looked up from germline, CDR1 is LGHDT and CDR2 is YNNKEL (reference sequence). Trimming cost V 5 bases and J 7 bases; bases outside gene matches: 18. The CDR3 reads CASSILGAAGGVYGELFF. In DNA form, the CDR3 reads TGTGCCAGCAGCATCCTGGGGGCGGCAGGGGGCGTTTACGGGGAGCTGTTTTTT.

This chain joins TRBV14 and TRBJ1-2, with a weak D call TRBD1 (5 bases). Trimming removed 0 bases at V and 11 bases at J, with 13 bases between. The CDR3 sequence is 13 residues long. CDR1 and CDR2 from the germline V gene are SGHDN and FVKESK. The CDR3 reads CASSQEGTGRYTF. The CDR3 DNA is TGTGCCAGCAGCCAAGAAGGTACAGGAAGGTACACCTTC.

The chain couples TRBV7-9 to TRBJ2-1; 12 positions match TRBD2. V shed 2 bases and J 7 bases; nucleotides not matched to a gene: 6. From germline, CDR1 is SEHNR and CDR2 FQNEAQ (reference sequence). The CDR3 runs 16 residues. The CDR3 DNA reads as TGTGCCAGCAGCTTACAATGGACTAGCGGGATAAATGAGCAGTTCTTC. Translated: CASSLQWTSGINEQFF. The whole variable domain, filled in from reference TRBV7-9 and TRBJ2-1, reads DTGVSQNPRHKITKRGQNVTFRCDPISEHNRLYWYRQTLGQGPEFLTYFQNEAQLEKSRLLSDRFSAERPKGSFSTLEIQRTEQGDSAMYLCASSLQWTSGINEQFFGPGTRLTVL.

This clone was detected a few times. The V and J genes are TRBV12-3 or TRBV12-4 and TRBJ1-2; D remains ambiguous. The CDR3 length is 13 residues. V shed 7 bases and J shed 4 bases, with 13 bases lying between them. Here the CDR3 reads CASTVGLRYGYTF. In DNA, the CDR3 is TGTGCCAGCACCGTTGGCCTACGCTATGGCTACACCTTC.

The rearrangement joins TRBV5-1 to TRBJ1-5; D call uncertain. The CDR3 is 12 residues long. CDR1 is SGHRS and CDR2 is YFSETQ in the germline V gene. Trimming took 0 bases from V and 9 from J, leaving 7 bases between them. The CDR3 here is CASSLGEGPQHF. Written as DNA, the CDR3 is TGCGCCAGCAGCTTGGGGGAGGGGCCCCAGCATTTT. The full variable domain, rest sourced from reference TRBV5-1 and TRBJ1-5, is KAGVTQTPRYLIKTRGQQVTLSCSPISGHRSVSWYQQTPGQGLQFLFEYFSETQRNKGNFPGRFSGRQFSNSRSEMNVSTLELGDSALYLCASSLGEGPQHFGDGTRLSIL.

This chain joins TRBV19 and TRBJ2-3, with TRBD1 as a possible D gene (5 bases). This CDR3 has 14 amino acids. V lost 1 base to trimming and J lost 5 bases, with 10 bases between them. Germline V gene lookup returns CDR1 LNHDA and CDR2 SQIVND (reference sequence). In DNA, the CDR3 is TGTGCCAGTAGTATAGGCAGGGAAGTAGATACGCAGTATTTT. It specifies CASSIGREVDTQYF.

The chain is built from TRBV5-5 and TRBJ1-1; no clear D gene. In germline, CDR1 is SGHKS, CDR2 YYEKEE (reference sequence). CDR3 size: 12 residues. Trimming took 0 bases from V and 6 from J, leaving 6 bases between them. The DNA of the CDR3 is TGTGCCAGCAGCTTGGGGTTTGCTGAAGCTTTCTTT. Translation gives CASSLGFAEAFF.

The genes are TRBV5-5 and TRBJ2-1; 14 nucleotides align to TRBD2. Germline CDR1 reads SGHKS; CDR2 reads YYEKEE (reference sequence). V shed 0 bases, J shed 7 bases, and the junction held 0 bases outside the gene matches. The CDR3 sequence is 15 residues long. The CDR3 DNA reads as TGTGCCAGCAGCTTGGGACTAGCGGGAGGGAATGAGCAGTTCTTC. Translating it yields CASSLGLAGGNEQFF.

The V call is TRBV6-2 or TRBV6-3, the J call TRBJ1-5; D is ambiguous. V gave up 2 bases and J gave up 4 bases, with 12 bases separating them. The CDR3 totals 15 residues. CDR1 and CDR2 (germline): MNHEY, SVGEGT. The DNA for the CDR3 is TGTGCCAGCAGTTACGGCGGGTTCAGGAATCAGCCCCAGCATTTT. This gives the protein CASSYGGFRNQPQHF.

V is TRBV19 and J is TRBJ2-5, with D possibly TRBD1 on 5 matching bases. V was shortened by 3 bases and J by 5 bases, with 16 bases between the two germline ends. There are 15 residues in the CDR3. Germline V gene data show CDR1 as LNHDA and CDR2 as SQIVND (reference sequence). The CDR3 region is CASSIPSGFGETQYF. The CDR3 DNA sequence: TGTGCCAGTAGTATCCCCTCAGGGTTTGGGGAGACCCAGTACTTC.

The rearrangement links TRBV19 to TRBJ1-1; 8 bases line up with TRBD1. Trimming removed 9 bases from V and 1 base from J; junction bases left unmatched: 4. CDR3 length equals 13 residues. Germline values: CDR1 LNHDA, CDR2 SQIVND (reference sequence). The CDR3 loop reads CASFGTGNTEAFF. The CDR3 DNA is TGTGCCAGCTTCGGGACAGGGAACACTGAAGCTTTCTTT.

The CDR3 region has the DNA TGTGCCAGCAGTTATAGTGACAGGGCCGTTAACACTGAAGCTTTCTTT. This gives the protein CASSYSDRAVNTEAFF. The chain combines TRBV6-5 with TRBJ1-1, with 7 positions matching TRBD1. Per germline, CDR1 MNHEY and CDR2 SVGAGI. This CDR3 spans 16 amino acids. J lost 2 bases, V lost 3 bases, and 9 bases had no gene match.

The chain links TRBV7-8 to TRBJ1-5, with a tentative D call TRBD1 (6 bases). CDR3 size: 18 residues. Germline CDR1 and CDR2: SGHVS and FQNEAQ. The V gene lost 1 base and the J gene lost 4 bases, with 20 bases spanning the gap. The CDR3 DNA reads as TGTGCCAGCAGCTTAGTAGGCAGGGGCCGCAACTCTAATCAGCCCCAGCATTTT. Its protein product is CASSLVGRGRNSNQPQHF.

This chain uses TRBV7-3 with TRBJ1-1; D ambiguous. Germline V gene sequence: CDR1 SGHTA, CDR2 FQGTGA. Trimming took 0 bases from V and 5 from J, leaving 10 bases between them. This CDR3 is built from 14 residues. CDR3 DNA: TGTGCCAGCAGCTTAACTCCAGGCGGGACTGAAGCTTTCTTT. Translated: CASSLTPGGTEAFF.

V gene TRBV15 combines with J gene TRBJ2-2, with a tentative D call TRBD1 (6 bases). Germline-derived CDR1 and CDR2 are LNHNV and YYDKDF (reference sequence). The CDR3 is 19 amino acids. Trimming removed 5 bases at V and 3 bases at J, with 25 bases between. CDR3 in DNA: TGTGCCACCAGCGGACAAACCGAAGTGACAGGTTATGACACCGGGGAGCTGTTTTTT. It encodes CATSGQTEVTGYDTGELFF.

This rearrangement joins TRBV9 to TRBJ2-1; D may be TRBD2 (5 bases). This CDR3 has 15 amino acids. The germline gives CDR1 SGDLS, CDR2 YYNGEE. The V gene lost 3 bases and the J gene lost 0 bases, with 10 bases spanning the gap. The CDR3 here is CASSADLSSYNEQFF. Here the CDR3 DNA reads TGTGCCAGCAGCGCGGACTTGAGCTCCTACAATGAGCAGTTCTTC.

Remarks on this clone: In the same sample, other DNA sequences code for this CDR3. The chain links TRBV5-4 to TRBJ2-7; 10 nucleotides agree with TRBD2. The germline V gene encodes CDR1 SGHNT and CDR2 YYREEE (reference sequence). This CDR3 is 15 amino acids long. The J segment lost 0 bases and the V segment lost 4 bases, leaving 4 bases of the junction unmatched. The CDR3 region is CASSLGLAASYEQYF. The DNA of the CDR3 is TGTGCCAGCAGCCTAGGACTAGCGGCCTCCTACGAGCAGTACTTC.

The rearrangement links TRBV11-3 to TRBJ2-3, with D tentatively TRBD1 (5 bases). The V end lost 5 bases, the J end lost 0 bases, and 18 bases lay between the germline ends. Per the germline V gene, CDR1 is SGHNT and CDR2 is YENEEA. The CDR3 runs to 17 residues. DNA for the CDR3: TGTGCCAGCAGCCAGGGATACGGCAGCGCGAGCACAGATACGCAGTATTTT. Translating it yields CASSQGYGSASTDTQYF.

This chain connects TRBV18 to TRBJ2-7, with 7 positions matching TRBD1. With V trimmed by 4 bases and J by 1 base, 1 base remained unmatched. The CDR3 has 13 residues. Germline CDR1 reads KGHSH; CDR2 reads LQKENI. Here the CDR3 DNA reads TGTGCCAGCTCACTGGGACAGTCCTACGAGCAGTACTTC. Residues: CASSLGQSYEQYF.